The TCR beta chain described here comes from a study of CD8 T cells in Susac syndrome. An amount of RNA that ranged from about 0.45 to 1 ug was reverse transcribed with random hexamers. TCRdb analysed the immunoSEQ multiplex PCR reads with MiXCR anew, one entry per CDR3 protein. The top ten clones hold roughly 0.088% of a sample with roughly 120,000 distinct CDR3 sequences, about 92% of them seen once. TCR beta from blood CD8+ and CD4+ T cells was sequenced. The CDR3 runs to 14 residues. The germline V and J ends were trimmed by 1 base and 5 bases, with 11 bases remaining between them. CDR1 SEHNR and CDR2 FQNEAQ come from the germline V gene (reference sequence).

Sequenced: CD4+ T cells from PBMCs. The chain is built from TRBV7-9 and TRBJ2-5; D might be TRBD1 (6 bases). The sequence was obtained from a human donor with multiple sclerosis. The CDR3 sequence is CASSLEQGTETQYF. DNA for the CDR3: TGTGCCAGCAGCTTAGAACAGGGTACGGAGACCCAGTACTTC.